A selection of T cell receptor beta chains follows, all from one sample in a study of T cell changes during pregnancy in multiple sclerosis. Sequencing used immunoSEQ multiplex PCR; TCRdb keeps in-frame clones, though not all of them. This repertoire shows roughly 60,000 clones, 93% found once; its top ten account for roughly 0.4%. Specimen: CD4+ T cells from peripheral blood mononuclear cells, collected before pregnancy. The receptors here all came from a female donor with multiple sclerosis, enrolled in a pregnancy study. The CDR3 runs from the conserved cysteine through the conserved F or W. A D gene is named only where the DNA matches it firmly. Rows may omit the clone size; those that give it use once, few, many or a size class.

d_call: TRBD2; clone_size: -; v_call: TRBV10-2; j_call: TRBJ2-7; cdr3_nt: TGCGCCAGCAGATGGACTAGCGGGATAGGCTACGAGCAGTACTTC; cdr3_aa: CASRWTSGIGYEQYF
d_call: TRBD1; clone_size: -; v_call: TRBV27; j_call: TRBJ2-1; cdr3_nt: TGTGCCAGCAGTTTGATTCGGGGACAGGGGCAGGGAGAGCAGTTCTTC; cdr3_aa: CASSLIRGQGQGEQFF
d_call: TRBD2; clone_size: -; v_call: TRBV6-6; j_call: TRBJ2-4; cdr3_nt: TGTGCCAGCACCAACGGGGGGGACAACATTCAGTACTTC; cdr3_aa: CASTNGGDNIQYF
d_call: TRBD2; clone_size: -; v_call: TRBV4-1; j_call: TRBJ2-1; cdr3_nt: TGCGCCAGCAGCCAAACTAGCGGGAGTGGTCATGAGCAGTTCTTC; cdr3_aa: CASSQTSGSGHEQFF
d_call: -; clone_size: -; v_call: TRBV4-2; j_call: TRBJ1-1; cdr3_nt: TGTGCCAGCAGCCAACCGACAGGGAACACTGAAGCTTTCTTT; cdr3_aa: CASSQPTGNTEAFF
d_call: -; clone_size: once; v_call: TRBV18; j_call: TRBJ2-5; cdr3_nt: TGTGCCAGCTCACCACAAGGGAGGCAAGAGACCCAGTACTTC; cdr3_aa: CASSPQGRQETQYF
d_call: TRBD2; clone_size: -; v_call: TRBV11-2; j_call: TRBJ2-1; cdr3_nt: TGTGCCAGCAGCTTAGATTTGTCTAGCGGGAGTAGAAATGAGCAGTTCTTC; cdr3_aa: CASSLDLSSGSRNEQFF
d_call: TRBD2; clone_size: -; v_call: TRBV7-9; j_call: TRBJ2-3; cdr3_nt: TGTGCCAGCAGCTTAACCGGGACTATGTCTCATACGCAGTATTTT; cdr3_aa: CASSLTGTMSHTQYF
d_call: TRBD2; clone_size: -; v_call: TRBV14; j_call: TRBJ2-3; cdr3_nt: TGTGCCAGCAGCCAGGCAGCGGGAGTCACTTCTTTCACAGATACGCAGTATTTT; cdr3_aa: CASSQAAGVTSFTDTQYF
d_call: -; clone_size: -; v_call: TRBV19; j_call: TRBJ2-7; cdr3_nt: TGTGCCAGTGCCCCTGACAGAGGCTCCTACGAGCAGTACTTC; cdr3_aa: CASAPDRGSYEQYF
d_call: -; clone_size: once; v_call: TRBV5-4; j_call: TRBJ2-7; cdr3_nt: TGTGCCAGCAGCTCGACAGACTACGAGCAGTACTTC; cdr3_aa: CASSSTDYEQYF
d_call: TRBD1; clone_size: once; v_call: TRBV7-9; j_call: TRBJ1-1; cdr3_nt: TGTGCCAGCAGGGGCATGAGGGGGCAGATGACTGAAGCTTTCTTT; cdr3_aa: CASRGMRGQMTEAFF
d_call: TRBD2; clone_size: -; v_call: TRBV4-3; j_call: TRBJ2-5; cdr3_nt: TGCGCCAGCAGCCAAGGGGGCGCGGGAGTGGGGCGGGAGACCCAGTACTTC; cdr3_aa: CASSQGGAGVGRETQYF
d_call: TRBD2; clone_size: -; v_call: TRBV9; j_call: TRBJ2-2; cdr3_nt: TGTGCCAGCAGCGCAGATCTAGCGGGGCTAACCGGGGAGCTGTTTTTT; cdr3_aa: CASSADLAGLTGELFF
d_call: -; clone_size: few; v_call: TRBV30; j_call: TRBJ1-2; cdr3_nt: TGTGCCTGGAGTTCAGGGGTTCCTGGCTACACCTTC; cdr3_aa: CAWSSGVPGYTF